This T cell receptor beta chain was profiled in a study of T cells in Graves' hyperthyroidism and ophthalmopathy. Across the study: At the time of initial diagnosis and before any treatment, peripheral blood was collected.

V was shortened by 6 bases and J by 3 bases, with 11 bases between the two germline ends. This CDR3 region has 12 residues. Germline CDR1 is DFQATT and CDR2 is SNEGSKA (reference sequence). Regions amplified from RNA transcripts were the TCR beta CDR3 regions. RT-PCR in the first round (using the HTBI primer set) targeted the TCR CDR3. A single record per CDR3 protein comes from TCRdb applying MiXCR to the multiplex PCR reads. This sample carries 750,000 to 900,000 distinct CDR3 sequences, over 35% of them seen once, and the ten largest clones take 8.9%. On this clonotype itself: A much larger clone lies one base from this, so it may be a read error.

The TCR originated in a man aged 18-30 years with Graves' hyperthyroidism. Sequenced input: blood. The rearrangement joins TRBV20-1 to TRBJ2-5; D tentatively fits TRBD1 or TRBD2 (5 bases each). The chain's CDR3 is CSAHGTKETQYF. The CDR3 nucleotides read TGCAGTGCCCACGGGACGAAAGAGACCCAGTACTTC.